This T cell receptor beta chain was observed in a study of blood T cell repertoires in COVID-19. Background on the study: There were acute and convalescent COVID-19 samples, and they came from the United States, Italy and Spain. The cDNA or gDNA used as material had been derived from T cells, B-cell-depleted T cells, or PBMCs.

The assay was immunoSEQ multiplex PCR, and TCRdb's table has in-frame clones only and misses some. This table has approximately 170,000 clones, 84% appearing once. Cohorts were based on clinical histories the participants reported. The CDR3 totals 14 residues. Germline V gene sequence: CDR1 SQVTM, CDR2 ANQGSEA. The V gene end was trimmed by 5 bases and the J gene end by 8 bases; junction bases not matched to a gene: 12. The rearrangement joins TRBV29-1 to TRBJ1-2; TRBD1 matches 9 bases. The clonotype was recovered from a woman aged 45 to 65 who had recovered from COVID-19. Sequenced: PBMCs or T cells enriched from blood (not recorded which). CDR3 protein: CSVSKGQGLDGYTF. The CDR3, as DNA: TGCAGCGTTTCTAAGGGACAGGGCCTTGACGGCTACACCTTC.